This is a list of T cell receptor beta chains from one sample in a study of PD-1 blockade in mismatch repair-deficient tumors. The table came from immunoSEQ multiplex PCR; TCRdb's copy has only in-frame clones and leaves some out. The sample holds approximately 100,000 clones, 70% to 85% seen once. Sequences were derived from peripheral blood, sampled approximately 35 weeks after starting pembrolizumab. The receptors were sampled from an adult with mismatch repair-deficient cancer. The conserved cysteine and the conserved F or W are not part of the CDR3 here. The listing skips clone size in some rows; elsewhere it reads once, few, many or a size class.

clone_size: few; v_call: TRBV7-8; cdr3_aa: ASSPRSVSGNTIY
clone_size: .; v_call: TRBV10-1; cdr3_aa: ASSEWFTGELF
clone_size: .; v_call: TRBV11-2; cdr3_aa: ASTGEDRINYGYT
clone_size: .; v_call: TRBV30; cdr3_aa: AWSVAGDTDTQY
clone_size: .; v_call: TRBV30; cdr3_aa: AWSRQTPGTTNGYT
clone_size: .; v_call: TRBV28; cdr3_aa: ATGGGNEKLF
clone_size: .; v_call: TRBV4-1; cdr3_aa: ASSQDLGNGGYT
clone_size: .; v_call: TRBV18; cdr3_aa: ASSQAGNSYEQY
clone_size: .; v_call: TRBV13; cdr3_aa: ASSTGGLGTGELF
clone_size: .; v_call: TRBV18; cdr3_aa: ASSPDTSGANVLT
clone_size: .; v_call: TRBV19; cdr3_aa: ASLAQGYSGNTIY
clone_size: once; v_call: TRBV19; cdr3_aa: ASSPQGRRNTGELF
clone_size: .; v_call: TRBV19; cdr3_aa: ASSRASGTSYEQY
clone_size: once; v_call: TRBV6-5; cdr3_aa: ASSGLAGYYEQY
clone_size: .; v_call: TRBV6-1; cdr3_aa: ASISGDGYNQPQH
clone_size: .; v_call: TRBV14; cdr3_aa: ASSQDFGQGVGYGYT
clone_size: once; v_call: TRBV5-1; cdr3_aa: ASSLDVSGSQETQY
clone_size: .; v_call: TRBV10-2; cdr3_aa: ASRDMGHLSSYEQY
clone_size: few; v_call: TRBV5-4; cdr3_aa: ASSPVVVGENEQF
clone_size: .; v_call: TRBV4-1; cdr3_aa: ASSQVARGTGPEQF
clone_size: .; v_call: TRBV30; cdr3_aa: AWTRQETQY
clone_size: .; v_call: TRBV29-1; cdr3_aa: SVEGKTSGSRGSNEQF
clone_size: .; v_call: TRBV11-3; cdr3_aa: ASTCNRYTGELF
clone_size: once; v_call: TRBV12-5; cdr3_aa: ASGLVLAGDTYEQY
clone_size: .; v_call: TRBV11-2; cdr3_aa: ASSAYNEQF
clone_size: .; v_call: TRBV28; cdr3_aa: ASSDGTSGTGELF
clone_size: .; v_call: TRBV7-9; cdr3_aa: ASSLGSSYYGYT
clone_size: .; v_call: TRBV5-4; cdr3_aa: ASSPGLQETQY
clone_size: once; v_call: TRBV5-8; cdr3_aa: ASSLNRQGGLLGNTIY
clone_size: .; v_call: TRBV6-6; cdr3_aa: ASRGGTERAF
clone_size: .; v_call: TRBV5-4; cdr3_aa: ASSLASGRAGETQY
clone_size: .; v_call: TRBV7-9; cdr3_aa: ASSPRENSGSAGELF
clone_size: .; v_call: TRBV18; cdr3_aa: ASSGLVQNIQY
clone_size: .; v_call: TRBV19; cdr3_aa: ASSSITGNHNEQF
clone_size: .; v_call: TRBV7-2; cdr3_aa: ASSQRAGTNTGELF
clone_size: .; v_call: TRBV4-3; cdr3_aa: ASSRGQGDYGYT
clone_size: .; v_call: TRBV6-5; cdr3_aa: ASSLGQGAYYGYT
clone_size: .; v_call: TRBV13; cdr3_aa: ASSSDSGRQETQY
clone_size: .; v_call: TRBV11-1; cdr3_aa: ASSLDGRSYGYT
clone_size: .; v_call: TRBV19; cdr3_aa: ASSIVQGPSYGYT
clone_size: .; v_call: TRBV10-3; cdr3_aa: AISGGGYSGANVLT
clone_size: once; v_call: TRBV5-6; cdr3_aa: ASSLSRPLAYEQY
clone_size: .; v_call: TRBV10-1; cdr3_aa: ASPHPGDTEAF
clone_size: .; v_call: TRBV5-1; cdr3_aa: ASSPDLTDTQY
clone_size: once; v_call: TRBV7-2; cdr3_aa: ASSLVSAVDYFEQY
clone_size: .; v_call: TRBV7-3; cdr3_aa: ASSRSSGGSYNEQF
clone_size: once; v_call: TRBV14; cdr3_aa: ASSPNDGGIQY
clone_size: .; v_call: TRBV6-6; cdr3_aa: ASIPTDYSGANVLT